The 9 T cell receptor beta chains in this list originate from one sample, sequenced in a study of human T cells and chemical hapten exposure. Specified time point: patch test 3, about 24 weeks after DPC sensitization. Described treatment: therapeutic diphenylcyclopropenone sensitization with weekly scalp DPC. A single record per CDR3 protein comes from TCRdb applying MiXCR to the RACE reads. Among over 150,000 distinct CDR3 sequences listed, about 30% were seen once. Source: whole blood, taken in connection with sensitization to the hapten diphenylcyclopropenone (DPC). Receptor source: a woman aged 18-29 years with alopecia areata. Some clones in this sample may be carry-over from other donors' samples.

The table lists this clonotype with a few counts. This rearrangement joins TRBV6-5 to TRBJ1-1; 10 bases are a match to TRBD1. The CDR3 covers 18 residues. Germline lookup yields CDR1 MNHEY and CDR2 SVGAGI. V lost 6 bases, J lost 0 bases, and 13 bases stayed unmatched. CDR3 amino acids: CASRFRDRGLGMNTEAFF. CDR3 DNA: TGTGCCAGCAGGTTTAGAGACAGGGGGCTTGGCATGAACACTGAAGCTTTCTTT.

The gene calls are TRBV11-2 and TRBJ2-3; 9 nucleotides match TRBD1. V lost 4 bases and J lost 0; bases outside the gene matches: 5. The germline gives CDR1 SGHAT, CDR2 FQNNGV. This CDR3 region has 16 residues. The CDR3: CASSYGTGTSTDTQYF. CDR3 DNA sequence: TGTGCCAGCAGCTATGGGACAGGGACTAGCACAGATACGCAGTATTTT.

This clonotype was counted between two and nine times. CDR3 in amino acids: CASSLTSAGDYEQYF. DNA for the CDR3: TGTGCCAGCAGCTTAACTAGTGCAGGCGACTACGAGCAGTACTTC. The chain uses TRBV7-6 and TRBJ2-7; D may be TRBD2 (5 bases). The CDR3 is 15 amino acids. Germline V gene sequence: CDR1 SGHVS, CDR2 FNYEAQ. Trimming left V 2 bases short and J 3 bases short, with 14 bases between.

V usage is TRBV9 and J usage is TRBJ2-3; 7 nucleotides align to TRBD2. Germline V gene lookup returns CDR1 SGDLS and CDR2 YYNGEE. CDR3 length: 16 residues. The ends lost 5 bases at V and 1 base at J; junction bases unmatched: 10. CDR3 protein: CASSNPGLDGTDTQYF. The CDR3 DNA follows: TGTGCCAGCAGTAACCCCGGACTAGATGGCACAGATACGCAGTATTTT.

The CDR3 region has the DNA TGTGCCATCACCGCCGGGACAGGTCAAGAGACCCAGTACTTC. Amino acids: CAITAGTGQETQYF. The gene calls are TRBV10-3 and TRBJ2-5, with TRBD1 matching 8 bases. The CDR3 spans 14 residues. V dropped 7 bases and J dropped 2; count of bases not matched to a gene: 6. Germline values: CDR1 ENHRY, CDR2 SYGVKD.

CDR3 DNA sequence: TGTGCCACTGGGGGAGCCGGGAATGTTGCCCCTGCCTATGGCTACACCTTC. Translated: CATGGAGNVAPAYGYTF. The genes are TRBV10-3 and TRBJ1-2, with D perhaps matching TRBD1 (5 bases). Germline CDR1 ENHRY, CDR2 SYGVKD. Between the trimmed V and J ends, which lost 10 bases and 4 bases, there was a span of 28 bases. This CDR3 is built from 17 residues.

This clonotype was picked up a small number of times. This chain links TRBV29-1 with TRBJ2-7; D call uncertain. The germline V gene has CDR1 SQVTM and CDR2 ANQGSEA. The CDR3 is made up of 14 amino acids. V was shortened by 1 base and J by 0 bases, with 10 bases between the two germline ends. CDR3 region: CSVEGIEYSYEQYF. The DNA for the CDR3 is TGCAGCGTTGAAGGAATAGAGTACTCCTACGAGCAGTACTTC.

This clonotype was seen more than once but under ten times. The genes are TRBV29-1 and TRBJ2-7, with D possibly being TRBD1 (5 bases). Per germline, CDR1 SQVTM and CDR2 ANQGSEA. This CDR3 spans 12 amino acids. Trimming shortened V by 1 base and J by 5 bases, and 9 bases separated the two germline ends. Here the CDR3 DNA reads TGCAGCGTTGAAGGCCAGGGTAACGAGCAGTACTTC. Protein: CSVEGQGNEQYF.

This sequence joins TRBV27 and TRBJ1-1; TRBD1 aligns across 7 bases. Trimming cost V 6 bases and J 4 bases; bases outside gene matches: 8. The germline V gene has CDR1 MNHEY and CDR2 SMNVEV (reference sequence). The CDR3 runs to 14 residues. The CDR3 protein is CASRRQGSFTEAFF. The CDR3 DNA sequence: TGTGCCAGCAGAAGACAGGGATCATTCACTGAAGCTTTCTTT.